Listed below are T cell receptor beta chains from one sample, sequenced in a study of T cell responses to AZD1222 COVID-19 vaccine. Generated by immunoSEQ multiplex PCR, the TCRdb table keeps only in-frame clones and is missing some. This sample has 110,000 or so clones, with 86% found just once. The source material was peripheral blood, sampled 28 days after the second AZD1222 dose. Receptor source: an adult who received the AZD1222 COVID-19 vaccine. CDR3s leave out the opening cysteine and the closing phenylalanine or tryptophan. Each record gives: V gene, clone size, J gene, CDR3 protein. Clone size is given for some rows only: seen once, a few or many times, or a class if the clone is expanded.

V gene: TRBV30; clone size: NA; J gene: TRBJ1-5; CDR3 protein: AWSAGDDQPQH
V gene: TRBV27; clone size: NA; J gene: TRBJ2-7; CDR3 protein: ASSLGTNSYEQY
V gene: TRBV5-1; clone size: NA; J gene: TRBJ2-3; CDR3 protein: ASSYGLAGEDTQY
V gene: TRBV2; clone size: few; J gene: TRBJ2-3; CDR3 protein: ASRSWSDTQY
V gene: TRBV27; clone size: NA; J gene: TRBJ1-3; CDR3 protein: ASSPGGGNTIY
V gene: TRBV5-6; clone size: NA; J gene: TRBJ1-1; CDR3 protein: ASSLVDRREAF
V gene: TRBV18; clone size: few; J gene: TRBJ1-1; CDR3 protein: ASSPQGQRGTEAF
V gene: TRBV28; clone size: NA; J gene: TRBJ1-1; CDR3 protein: ASSIDRVNTEAF
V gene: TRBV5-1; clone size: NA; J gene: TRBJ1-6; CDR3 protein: ASSPTGSPLH
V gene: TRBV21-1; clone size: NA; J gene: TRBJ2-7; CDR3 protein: ASSLRDRGRVNSNEQY
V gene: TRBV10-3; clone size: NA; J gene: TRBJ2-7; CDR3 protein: AISKDPAYEQY
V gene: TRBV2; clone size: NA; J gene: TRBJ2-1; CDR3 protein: ASSRYNEQF
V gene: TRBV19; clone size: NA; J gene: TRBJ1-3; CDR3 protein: ASTEDRGAGNTIY
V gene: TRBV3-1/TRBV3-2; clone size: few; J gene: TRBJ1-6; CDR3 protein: ASRLQGSPLH
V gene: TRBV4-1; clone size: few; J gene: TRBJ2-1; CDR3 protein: ASSQTLAGRNNEQF
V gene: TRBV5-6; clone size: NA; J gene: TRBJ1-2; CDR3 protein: ASSPGTGFGGYT
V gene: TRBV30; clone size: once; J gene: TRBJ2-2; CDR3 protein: ACTKTGDGELF
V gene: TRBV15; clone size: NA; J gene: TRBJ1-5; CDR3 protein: ATSRDREDSNQPQH
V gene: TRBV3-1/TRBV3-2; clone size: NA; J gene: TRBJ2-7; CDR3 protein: ASSQGRGREQY
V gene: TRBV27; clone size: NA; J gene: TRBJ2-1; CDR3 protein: ASSLVSRSGEQF
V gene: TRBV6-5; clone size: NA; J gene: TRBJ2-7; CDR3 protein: ASSYGQAREQY
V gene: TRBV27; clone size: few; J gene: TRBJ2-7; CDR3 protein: ASSSIRGQSYEQY
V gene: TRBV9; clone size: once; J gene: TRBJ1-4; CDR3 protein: ASSPPGGGNEKLF
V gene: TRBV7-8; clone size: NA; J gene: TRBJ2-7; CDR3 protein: ASSLTPWGEQY
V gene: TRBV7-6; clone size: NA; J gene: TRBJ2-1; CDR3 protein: ASSSSGRGVLDEQF
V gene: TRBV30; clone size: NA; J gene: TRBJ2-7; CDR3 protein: AWRGRSYEQY
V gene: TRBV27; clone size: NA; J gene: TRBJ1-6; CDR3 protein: ASSFRGRASLNSPLH